The TCR beta chain described here comes from a study of shared clonotypes between healthy human individuals. V dropped 4 bases and J dropped 2; count of bases not matched to a gene: 8. CDR3 length equals 16 residues. Per germline, CDR1 PRHDT and CDR2 FYEKMQ (reference sequence). Sequenced by immunoSEQ multiplex PCR; TCRdb stores in-frame clones only, minus some. Here the sample spans approximately 1,500,000 clones, 95% to 99% being singletons. The clonotype was recovered from a man younger than 45 in good health. The rearrangement joins TRBV13 to TRBJ2-5; 9 bases are shared with TRBD2. The material sequenced was naive CD4+ T cells sorted from blood. Subset indicated: CD45RA+ positively selected. DNA for the CDR3: TGTGCCAGCAGCTCCCGGACTAGCGCCGAACAAGAGACCCAGTACTTC. Protein sequence: CASSSRTSAEQETQYF.